The rows below give T cell receptor beta chains drawn from one sample of a study of blood T cell repertoires in COVID-19. The data were produced by immunoSEQ multiplex PCR, yet TCRdb's version contains in-frame clones alone and is incomplete. The sample shows 55,000 to 75,000 clones, less than 85% of them seen only once. Sequenced sample: peripheral blood. These receptors were collected from a man older than 75 with active COVID-19. Both conserved end residues are part of each CDR3. Each record gives: CDR3 protein, CDR3 DNA, V gene, D gene, J gene, clone size. The D gene is left open where the match is weak. Not every row has a clone size; where given, it reads once, few, many or a size class.

CASSFDGTSGIYEQYF,TGTGCCAGCAGTTTTGACGGGACTAGCGGGATTTACGAGCAGTACTTC,TRBV7-2,TRBD2,TRBJ2-7,-
CASSEGHTNYGYTF,TGTGCCAGCAGTGAAGGACACACTAACTATGGCTACACCTTC,TRBV6-1,-,TRBJ1-2,-
CASSQGQIYEQYF,TGTGCCAGCAGTCAGGGCCAGATCTACGAGCAGTACTTC,TRBV6-5,-,TRBJ2-7,-
CASSYGPTEAFF,TGTGCCAGTAGCTATGGGCCCACTGAAGCTTTCTTT,TRBV19,-,TRBJ1-1,-
CASNSGYGYTF,TGTGCCAGCAATAGTGGCTATGGCTACACCTTC,TRBV28,-,TRBJ1-2,-
CASSPGESSYEQYF,TGTGCCAGTTCCCCTGGGGAGAGCTCCTACGAGCAGTACTTC,TRBV18,-,TRBJ2-7,-
CASSYSLSENSNQPQHF,TGTGCCAGCAGTTACTCGCTTAGTGAGAATAGCAATCAGCCCCAGCATTTT,TRBV6-2/TRBV6-3,-,TRBJ1-5,-
CASSIGTGEAFF,TGTGCCAGCAGCATAGGGACAGGTGAAGCTTTCTTT,TRBV5-4,TRBD1,TRBJ1-1,once
CSVQTSGGRTDTQYF,TGCAGCGTTCAGACTAGCGGGGGTCGCACAGATACGCAGTATTTT,TRBV29-1,TRBD2,TRBJ2-3,once
CASSLTAGMGSTDTQYF,TGTGCCAGCAGCTTGACAGCGGGGATGGGTAGCACAGATACGCAGTATTTT,TRBV7-3,TRBD2,TRBJ2-3,-
CASRGARVPGPRSSGANVLTF,TGTGCCAGCAGAGGGGCCAGGGTGCCCGGCCCCCGCAGCTCTGGGGCCAACGTCCTGACTTTC,TRBV7-8,-,TRBJ2-6,-
CASSYTANSPLHF,TGTGCCAGCAGTTACACTGCCAATTCACCCCTCCACTTT,TRBV6-2/TRBV6-3,-,TRBJ1-6,-
CARSSRDRGFIPGANVLTF,TGTGCCAGAAGCTCCCGGGACAGGGGGTTTATTCCTGGGGCCAACGTCCTGACTTTC,TRBV5-3,TRBD1,TRBJ2-6,-
CATSDGNRVYEQYF,TGTGCCACCAGTGATGGGAACAGGGTCTACGAGCAGTACTTC,TRBV24-1,-,TRBJ2-7,-
CASSQFGQGNNEQFF,TGCGCCAGCAGCCAATTCGGACAGGGGAACAATGAGCAGTTCTTC,TRBV5-1,TRBD1,TRBJ2-1,-
CASSPTGGREKLFF,TGTGCCAGCAGTCCTACAGGGGGCCGGGAAAAACTGTTTTTT,TRBV6-5,TRBD1,TRBJ1-4,-
CASSPGTGQLVTQYF,TGTGCCAGCAGCCCTGGGACAGGGCAACTGGTGACCCAGTACTTC,TRBV9,TRBD1,TRBJ2-5,once
CASSRQGHTQYF,TGTGCCAGTAGCAGACAGGGGCATACGCAGTATTTT,TRBV19,TRBD1,TRBJ2-3,-
CASSEELAGIYEQYF,TGTGCCAGCAGTGAAGAGCTAGCGGGAATCTACGAGCAGTACTTC,TRBV2,TRBD2,TRBJ2-7,-
CASSQDRGYSGNTIYF,TGCGCCAGCAGCCAGGACAGGGGCTACTCTGGAAACACCATATATTTT,TRBV4-3,TRBD1,TRBJ1-3,-
CASSELLAGELFF,TGTGCCAGCAGTGAACTACTAGCCGGGGAGCTGTTTTTT,TRBV25-1,-,TRBJ2-2,-
CASRGTGVNEQFF,TGCGCCAGCAGGGGGACAGGGGTGAATGAGCAGTTCTTC,TRBV4-1,TRBD1,TRBJ2-1,-
CASSLNRDRNTEAFF,TGCGCCAGCAGCCTAAACCGGGACAGGAACACTGAAGCTTTCTTT,TRBV5-1,TRBD1,TRBJ1-1,-
CASSQDRVAVNTGELFF,TGCGCCAGCAGCCAAGATAGAGTAGCGGTTAACACCGGGGAGCTGTTTTTT,TRBV4-3,-,TRBJ2-2,-
CASGLVGGQTTGELFF,TGTGCTAGTGGTTTGGTTGGGGGACAGACCACCGGGGAGCTGTTTTTT,TRBV12-5,TRBD1,TRBJ2-2,few
CASSRRQNTEAFF,TGTGCCAGCAGCCGTCGACAGAACACTGAAGCTTTCTTT,TRBV11-3,-,TRBJ1-1,-
CASSSIYEQYF,TGTGCCAGCAGCTCTATTTACGAGCAGTACTTC,TRBV7-2,-,TRBJ2-7,-
CASSPRTGASETQYF,TGCGCCAGCAGCCCCAGGACAGGGGCAAGCGAGACCCAGTACTTC,TRBV5-1,TRBD1,TRBJ2-5,once
CASSSWVGAYAGELFF,TGTGCCAGCAGTTCCTGGGTGGGGGCGTACGCCGGGGAGCTGTTTTTT,TRBV6-5,-,TRBJ2-2,-
CASKWAADNEKLFF,TGTGCCAGCAAATGGGCAGCTGACAATGAAAAACTGTTTTTT,TRBV6-6,-,TRBJ1-4,-
CASRVGLTTGELFF,TGTGCCAGTAGGGTAGGACTAACCACCGGGGAGCTGTTTTTT,TRBV19,-,TRBJ2-2,-
CASTTTQKNEKLFF,TGTGCCAGCACCACAACACAGAAAAATGAAAAACTGTTTTTT,TRBV6-5,-,TRBJ1-4,-
CASILGGRTEAFF,-,TRBV28,-,TRBJ1-1,-
CASRTTGQNTEAFF,TGTGCCAGTAGAACGACAGGCCAGAACACTGAAGCTTTCTTT,TRBV19,-,TRBJ1-1,-
CASSDHDRGEWTGELFF,TGCGCCAGCAGTGACCACGACAGGGGCGAATGGACCGGGGAGCTGTTTTTT,TRBV10-2,TRBD1,TRBJ2-2,-